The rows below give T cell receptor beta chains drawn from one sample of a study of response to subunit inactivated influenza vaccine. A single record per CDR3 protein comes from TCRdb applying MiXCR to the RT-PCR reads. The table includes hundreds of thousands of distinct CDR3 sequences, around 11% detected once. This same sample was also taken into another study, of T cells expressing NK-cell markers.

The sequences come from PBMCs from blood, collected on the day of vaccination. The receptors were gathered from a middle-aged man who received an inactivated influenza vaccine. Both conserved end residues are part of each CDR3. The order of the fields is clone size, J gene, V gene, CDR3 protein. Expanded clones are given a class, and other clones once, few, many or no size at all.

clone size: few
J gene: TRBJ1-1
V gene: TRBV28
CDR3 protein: CASSFKTGGLTEAFF

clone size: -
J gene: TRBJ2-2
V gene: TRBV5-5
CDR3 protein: CASSSPEWVMTGELFF

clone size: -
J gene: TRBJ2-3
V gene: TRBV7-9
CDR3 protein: CASSKAGGPSDTQYF

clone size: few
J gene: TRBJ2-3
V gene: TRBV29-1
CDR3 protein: CSVAVEGNTQYF

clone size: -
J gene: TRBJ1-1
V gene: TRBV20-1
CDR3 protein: CSARDRFPGAFF

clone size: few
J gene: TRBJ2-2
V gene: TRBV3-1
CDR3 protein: CASSIGTRDTGELFF

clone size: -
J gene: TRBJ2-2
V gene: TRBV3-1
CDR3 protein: CASSQGGTGGPPPANTGELFF

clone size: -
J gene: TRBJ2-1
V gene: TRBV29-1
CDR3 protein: CSVGTRANEQFF

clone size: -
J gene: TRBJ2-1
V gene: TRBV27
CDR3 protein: CASSLWGNAGTYNEQFF

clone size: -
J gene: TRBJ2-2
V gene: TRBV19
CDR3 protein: CAGIANTGELFF

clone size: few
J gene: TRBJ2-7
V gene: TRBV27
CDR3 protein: CASKAGGLLSYEQYF

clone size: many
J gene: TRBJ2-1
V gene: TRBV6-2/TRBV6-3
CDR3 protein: CASSYGLAGEHSYNEQFF

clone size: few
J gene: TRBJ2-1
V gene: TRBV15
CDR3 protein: CATSRDPGPLWNEQFF

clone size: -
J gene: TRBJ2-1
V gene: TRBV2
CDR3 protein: CASHQMAGSYNEQFF

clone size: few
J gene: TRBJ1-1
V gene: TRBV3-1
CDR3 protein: CASSPRGDSEAFF

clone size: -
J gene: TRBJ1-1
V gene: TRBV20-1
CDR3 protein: CSARGPANTEAFF

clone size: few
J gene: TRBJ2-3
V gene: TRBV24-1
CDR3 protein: CATSPSGRTDTQYF

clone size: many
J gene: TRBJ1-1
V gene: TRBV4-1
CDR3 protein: CASSQEGRPEAFF

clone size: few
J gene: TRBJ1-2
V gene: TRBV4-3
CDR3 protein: CASSQELGDSYGYTF

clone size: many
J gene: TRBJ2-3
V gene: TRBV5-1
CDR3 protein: CASSPDRVGGADTQYF

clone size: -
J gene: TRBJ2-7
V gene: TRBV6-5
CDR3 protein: CASSYWEPKTYEQYF

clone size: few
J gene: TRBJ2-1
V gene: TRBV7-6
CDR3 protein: CASSPVGSQGNEQFF

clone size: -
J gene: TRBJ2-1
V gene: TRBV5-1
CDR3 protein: CASSSGTSGRFYNEQFF

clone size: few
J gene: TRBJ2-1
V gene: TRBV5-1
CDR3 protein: CASSPDRVYNEQFF

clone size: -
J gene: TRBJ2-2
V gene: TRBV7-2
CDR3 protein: CASSLDRSGVTGELFF

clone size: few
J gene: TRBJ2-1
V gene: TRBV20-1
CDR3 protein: CSARDRSRVSYNEQFF

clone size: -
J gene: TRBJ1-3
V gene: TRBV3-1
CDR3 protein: CASSQDRTLGQRNTIYF

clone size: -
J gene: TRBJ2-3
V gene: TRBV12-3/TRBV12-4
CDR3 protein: CASSSSIGFPDTQYF

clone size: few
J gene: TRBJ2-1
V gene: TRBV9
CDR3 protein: CASSGTSAAYNEQFF

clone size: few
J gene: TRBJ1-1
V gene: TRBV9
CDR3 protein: CASSTGSHMNTEAFF

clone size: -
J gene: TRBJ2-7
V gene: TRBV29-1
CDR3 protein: CSVEGTSGTSYEQYF

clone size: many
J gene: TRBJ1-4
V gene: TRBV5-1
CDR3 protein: CASSLAPNEKLFF

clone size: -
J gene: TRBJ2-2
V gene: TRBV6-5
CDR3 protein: CASSYSSSLNTGELFF

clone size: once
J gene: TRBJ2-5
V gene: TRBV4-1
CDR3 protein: CASSLGVVDTQYF

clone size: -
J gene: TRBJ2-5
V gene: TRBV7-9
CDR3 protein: CASSWTGSQETQYF

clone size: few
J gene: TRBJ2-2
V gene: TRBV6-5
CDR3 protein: CASSNDRRELFF

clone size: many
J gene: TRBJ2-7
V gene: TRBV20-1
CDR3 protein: CSAPRGSYEQYF

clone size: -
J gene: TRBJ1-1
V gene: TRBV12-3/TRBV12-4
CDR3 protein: CASSPDRERTEAFF

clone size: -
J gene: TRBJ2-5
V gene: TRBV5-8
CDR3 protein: CASSSGQRQETQYF

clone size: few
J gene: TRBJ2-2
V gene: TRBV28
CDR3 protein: CATNSGTVFGELFF

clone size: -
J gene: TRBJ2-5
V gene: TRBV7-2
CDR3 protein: CASSLKRDGTQYF

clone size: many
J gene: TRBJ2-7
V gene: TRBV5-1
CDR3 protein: CASSRRASAKNYEQYF

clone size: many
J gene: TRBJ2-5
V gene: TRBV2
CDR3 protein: CASKLSLGGQETQYF

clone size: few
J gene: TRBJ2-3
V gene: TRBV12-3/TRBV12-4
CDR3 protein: CASSPVSGVERDTQYF

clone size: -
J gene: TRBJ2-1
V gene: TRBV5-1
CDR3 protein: CASSLTSGGWEQFF

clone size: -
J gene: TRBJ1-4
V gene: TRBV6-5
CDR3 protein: CASSYSTLPGKLFF

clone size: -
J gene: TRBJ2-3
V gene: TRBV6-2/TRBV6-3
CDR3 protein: CASSYSGGGDTQYF

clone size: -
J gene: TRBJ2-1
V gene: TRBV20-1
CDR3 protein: CSASTPFSYNEQFF

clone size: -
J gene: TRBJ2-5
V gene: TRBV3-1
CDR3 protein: CASSQDPVLAVLQETQYF

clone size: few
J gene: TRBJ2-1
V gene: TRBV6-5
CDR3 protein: CASSFKQGAYNEQFF

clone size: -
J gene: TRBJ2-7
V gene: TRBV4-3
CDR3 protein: CASSQKTGLLYEQYF

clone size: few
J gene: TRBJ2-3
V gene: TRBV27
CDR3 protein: CASRTLAGGTDTQYF

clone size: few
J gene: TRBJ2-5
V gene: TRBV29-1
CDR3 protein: CSVEGGRGPYQETQYF